This entry concerns a single TCR beta chain. This specimen belongs to a study of early T cells in non-severe SARS-CoV-2 infection. The germline V gene has CDR1 SGHRS and CDR2 YFSETQ. With V trimmed by 0 bases and J by 4 bases, 9 bases remained unmatched. This CDR3 has 16 residues. Tagging with unique molecular identifiers was applied to individual cDNA molecules. TCRdb itself ran the 5' RACE reads through MiXCR, one entry per CDR3 protein. The top ten clones hold 1.7% of a sample with about 61,000 distinct CDR3 sequences, about 10% of them seen once. Sequenced sample: whole blood. The V and J genes are TRBV5-1 and TRBJ1-2; 7 nucleotides line up with TRBD1. The sequence was collected from an adult who was a healthcare worker with PCR-confirmed SARS-CoV-2 infection or an uninfected control (not recorded which). The CDR3 reads CASSLGQGRTGYGYTF. In DNA, the CDR3 is TGCGCCAGCAGCTTGGGACAGGGAAGAACGGGCTATGGCTACACCTTC.